This T cell receptor (beta chain) emerged from a study of early T cells in non-severe SARS-CoV-2 infection. About the research overall: Investigators sequenced bulk RNA drawn from unsorted whole blood, and chains remained unpaired.

One entry per CDR3 protein results from TCRdb running MiXCR on the 5' RACE reads. The sample contains 60,000 to 65,000 distinct CDR3 sequences, around 13% of which appear only once. This clonotype has a count of ten or more. Its antigen remains unknown. Study results and caveats: Database matching using VDJdb favored anti-spike CD8 responses, with private and CD4 specificities left missing.

With V trimmed by 6 bases and J by 6 bases, 13 bases remained unmatched. Germline CDR1 and CDR2: SGHDN and FVKESK. The CDR3 totals 17 residues. This clonotype was obtained from an adult who was a healthcare worker with PCR-confirmed SARS-CoV-2 infection or an uninfected control (not recorded which). The sequenced sample was whole blood. The gene calls are TRBV14 and TRBJ1-4, with 10 positions matching TRBD1. In DNA, the CDR3 is TGTGCCAGCAGTCTCACGGGACAGGGGTTTTTTGATGAAAAACTGTTTTTT. Translated, it gives CASSLTGQGFFDEKLFF.